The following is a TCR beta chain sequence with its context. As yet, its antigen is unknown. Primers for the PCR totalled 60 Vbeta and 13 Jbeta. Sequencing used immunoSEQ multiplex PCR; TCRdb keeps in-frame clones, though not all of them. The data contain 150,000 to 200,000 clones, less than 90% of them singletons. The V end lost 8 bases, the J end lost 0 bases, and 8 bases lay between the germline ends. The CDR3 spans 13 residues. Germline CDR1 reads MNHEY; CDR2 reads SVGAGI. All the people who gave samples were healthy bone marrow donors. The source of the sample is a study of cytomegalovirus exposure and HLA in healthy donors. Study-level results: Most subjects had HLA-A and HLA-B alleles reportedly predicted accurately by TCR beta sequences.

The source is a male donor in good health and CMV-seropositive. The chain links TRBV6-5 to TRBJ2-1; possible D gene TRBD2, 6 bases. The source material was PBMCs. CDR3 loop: CASRGSSYNEQFF. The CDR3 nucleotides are TGTGCCAGCCGGGGGAGCTCCTACAATGAGCAGTTCTTC.